Listed below are T cell receptor beta chains from one sample, sequenced in a study of T cells and copy number aberrations in small-cell lung cancer. Sequencing used immunoSEQ multiplex PCR; TCRdb keeps in-frame clones, though not all of them. The data contain 7,500 to 10,000 clones, approximately 79% of them seen just once; the ten biggest clones take up around a third. The sequencing sample was made of normal tissue next to the tumor. The receptor set was obtained from a man in his 60s with small cell lung cancer. CDR3s include the opening cysteine and the closing phenylalanine or tryptophan. The order of the fields is clone size, J gene, D gene, V gene, CDR3 DNA, CDR3 protein. The D gene is left open where the match is weak. Clone size is stated in some rows and not others, as once, few, many or a class when expanded.

NA TRBJ1-4 NA TRBV15 TGTGCCACCAGCAGAGATTTTGTGCAGCTTAATGAAAAACTGTTTTTT CATSRDFVQLNEKLFF
NA TRBJ1-4 NA TRBV4-1 TGCGCCAGCAGCCAAGATTACGGATTAAGGGGAAAACTGTTTTTT CASSQDYGLRGKLFF
few TRBJ2-2 TRBD2 TRBV19 TGTGCCAGTGGACAGTCTAGCGGGTGGGGCGGGGAGCTGTTTTTT CASGQSSGWGGELFF
few TRBJ2-5 NA TRBV10-3 TGTGCCATCAAGCTATCAGGGGCTGATGAGACCCAGTACTTC CAIKLSGADETQYF
NA TRBJ2-3 NA TRBV4-1 TGCGCCAGCAGCCAAGAAAAGGGATCTAGCACAGATACGCAGTATTTT CASSQEKGSSTDTQYF
NA TRBJ1-1 NA TRBV10-3 TGTGCCATCAAGGGCCGGGAGTTCACTGAAGCTTTCTTT CAIKGREFTEAFF
NA TRBJ2-7 NA TRBV19 TGTGCCAGTAGTAGTACCGGGACTGCACTCTACGAGCAGTACTTC CASSSTGTALYEQYF
NA TRBJ1-3 NA TRBV19 TGTGCCAGTAGTTCTGACGCTTACTCTGGAAACACCATATATTTT CASSSDAYSGNTIYF
NA TRBJ1-1 TRBD1 TRBV9 TGTGCCAGCCAGCCGGTGGGGCAGGGGGGGACTGAAGCTTTCTTT CASQPVGQGGTEAFF
NA TRBJ2-1 NA TRBV19 TGTGCCAGTAGTATCAACCAGGGGCAGGGTGAGCAGTTCTTC CASSINQGQGEQFF
few TRBJ2-5 NA TRBV11-2 TGTGCCAGCAGCTTAGGTGGAATCGGTGGATCGGGGGAGACCCAGTACTTC CASSLGGIGGSGETQYF
few TRBJ1-1 TRBD1 TRBV9 TGTGCCAGCAGCGTAGGTGTGACAGGGGGCACTGAAGCTTTCTTT CASSVGVTGGTEAFF
NA TRBJ2-6 NA TRBV9 TGTGCCAGCAGCGCTTACTCTGGGGCCAACGTCCTGACTTTC CASSAYSGANVLTF
NA TRBJ2-7 NA TRBV15 TGTGCCACCAGCAGAGGACAGGAGTTTTACGAGCAGTACTTC CATSRGQEFYEQYF
NA TRBJ2-3 NA TRBV2 TGTGCCAGCAGAGATAGTTCAGATACGCAGTATTTT CASRDSSDTQYF
NA TRBJ1-4 NA TRBV7-9 TGTGCCAGCAGCTTAGGGGCTAGGCGGGTTGAAAAACTGTTTTTT CASSLGARRVEKLFF
NA TRBJ2-2 TRBD2 TRBV7-8 TGTGCCAGCAACATTGTAACCGGGACAGACCCAGCGGGAGGGGGGAACACCGGGGAGCTGTTTTTT CASNIVTGTDPAGGGNTGELFF
few TRBJ2-7 NA TRBV7-9 TGTGCCAGCAGCTTATGGAACGGAAAGTACGAGCAGTACTTC CASSLWNGKYEQYF
few TRBJ2-5 NA TRBV18 TGTGCCAGCTCACGCCAGACAGGAGGTGAAGAGACCCAGTACTTC CASSRQTGGEETQYF
NA TRBJ2-2 NA TRBV5-1 TGCGCCAGCAGCTATGGGGGGACGGCCGGGGAGCTGTTTTTT CASSYGGTAGELFF
NA TRBJ2-7 NA TRBV28 TGTGCCACCGCAACAGGCTCCTACGAGCAGTACTTC CATATGSYEQYF
NA TRBJ2-4 NA TRBV29-1 TGCAGCGTTCTCTCCCTAGGGAACATTCAGTACTTC CSVLSLGNIQYF
NA TRBJ1-5 TRBD1 TRBV15 TGTGCCACCAGCAGAGCCCGGGACAGTCTAAATCAGCCCCAGCATTTT CATSRARDSLNQPQHF
once TRBJ2-3 NA TRBV7-9 TGTGCCAGCAGCTTATTCACGGGTTCCACAGATACGCAGTATTTT CASSLFTGSTDTQYF